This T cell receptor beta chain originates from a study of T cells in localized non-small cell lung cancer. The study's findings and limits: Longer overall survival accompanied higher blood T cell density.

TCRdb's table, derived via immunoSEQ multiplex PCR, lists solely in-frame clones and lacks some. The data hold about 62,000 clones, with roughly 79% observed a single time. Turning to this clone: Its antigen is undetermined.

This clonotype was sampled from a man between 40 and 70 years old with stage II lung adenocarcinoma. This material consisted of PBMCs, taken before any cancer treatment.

For the CDR3, the DNA is TGCGCCAGCAGCCCAGGGGGAGGGAGGGATACGCAGTATTTT. This encodes CASSPGGGRDTQYF. The chain couples TRBV5-1 to TRBJ2-3; tentatively, D is TRBD1 or TRBD2 (7 bases each). The CDR3 has 14 residues. V was shortened by 4 bases and J by 6 bases, with 15 bases between the two germline ends. Germline CDR1 is SGHRS and CDR2 is YFSETQ.